The sequence of this T cell receptor (beta chain) was determined in a study of CD8 T cells in Susac syndrome. The V end lost 8 bases, the J end lost 5 bases, and 18 bases lay between the germline ends. Germline loops: CDR1 GTSNPN, CDR2 SVGIG (reference sequence). This CDR3 has 13 residues. With random hexamers, about 0.45 to 1 ug RNA was reverse transcribed. TCRdb fed the immunoSEQ multiplex PCR reads into MiXCR, producing one record per CDR3 protein. The sample gives roughly 200,000 distinct CDR3 sequences, less than 95% of which show up once; 0.08% to 0.11% is in the top ten. Sequencing used CD4+ T cells from PBMCs. This TCR was sampled from a human donor in good health. The genes are TRBV30 and TRBJ1-2, with D possibly matching TRBD1 (5 bases). CDR3 in amino acids: CASSGTEAYGYTF. DNA of the CDR3: TGTGCCAGCTCCGGGACTGAGGCTTATGGCTACACCTTC.